The TCR beta chain described here comes from a study of blood T cells in healthy people across ages. Drawn from each donor were approximately 10 milliliters of peripheral blood. Every sample gave at least 5 micrograms of total RNA when it was extracted. Alongside a J-beta primer mix, a sample-barcoded 5' primer served in a second PCR lasting 7 to 11 cycles. Each CDR3 protein gets one entry after TCRdb re-called the 5' RACE reads with MiXCR. The sample includes about a million distinct CDR3 sequences, just over 50% seen only once; the top ten take roughly a fifth. What was sequenced was blood. This TCR was recovered from a woman aged 60-70 years in good health.

The CDR3 sequence is CASSSLLGRGGSYEQYF. The CDR3 DNA reads TGTGCCAGCAGTTCATTATTAGGTCGGGGGGGATCCTACGAGCAGTACTTC. This chain uses TRBV28 with TRBJ2-7, with 8 bases identical to TRBD2. The CDR3 consists of 17 residues. Germline CDR1 reads MDHEN; CDR2 reads SYDVKM. Losses at the gene ends were 4 bases for V and 1 base for J; bases not matched to a gene: 12.